This T cell receptor beta chain stems from a study of shared clonotypes between healthy human individuals. Study summary: Each donor contributed plates that comprised three CD4 naive, three CD4 memory, two CD8 naive and one CD8 memory. Whole-study results and caveats: Few donors limited the genetic and exposure-history diversity represented.

With regard to this clone: Its matching antigen is unknown. The identical CDR3 is also encoded by other nucleotide sequences in the sample.

Assay: immunoSEQ multiplex PCR; the TCRdb copy retains only in-frame clones and omits some. Of nearly 750,000 clones listed, roughly 72% are singletons. CD4+ cell separation produced CD45RA+ naive and CD45RA-negative memory subsets. Sequenced: memory CD4+ T cells sorted from blood. Indicated subset: CD45RA-negative fraction. This clonotype originated in a young woman in good health.

CDR3 loop: CASSLEGRGETQYF. The CDR3 DNA follows: TGTGCCAGCAGCTTAGAGGGGAGGGGAGAGACCCAGTACTTC. This rearrangement joins TRBV7-9 to TRBJ2-5; 7 bases agree with TRBD2. The CDR3 extends over 14 amino acids. With V trimmed by 1 base and J by 4 bases, 3 bases remained unmatched. CDR1 and CDR2 from the germline V gene are SEHNR and FQNEAQ (reference sequence).